What follows are 25 T cell receptor beta chains derived from one specimen sequenced in a study of response to subunit inactivated influenza vaccine. One entry per CDR3 protein results from TCRdb running MiXCR on the RT-PCR reads. Counted here are approximately 680,000 distinct CDR3 sequences, about a sixth occurring once; the ten biggest clones make up approximately 10%. Here the sequenced sample was PBMCs from blood, taken 12 days after vaccination. These receptor sequences come from a man between 50 and 59 years old who received an inactivated influenza vaccine.

The gene calls are TRBV12-3 or TRBV12-4 and TRBJ1-1; 7 positions agree with TRBD1. Trimming at V came to 8 bases and at J to 5 bases, leaving 17 bases not matched to a gene. The CDR3 totals 16 residues. CDR3 bases: TGTGCCAGCGAGAAATCAGGGGGAACTAGCAGAACTGAAGCTTTCTTT. Residues: CASEKSGGTSRTEAFF.

In this sample, this clonotype turned up a few times. The chain employs TRBV20-1 and TRBJ2-5, with a weak D call TRBD1 (5 bases). Germline V gene lookup returns CDR1 DFQATT and CDR2 SNEGSKA (reference sequence). The CDR3 totals 15 residues. The ends were cut back, 0 bases at V and 1 base at J, with 12 bases in the middle. CDR3 DNA: TGCAGTGCTAGAGATTGGATGACAGCCCAAGAGACCCAGTACTTC. Translation: CSARDWMTAQETQYF.

This clonotype has only one observation. The chain employs TRBV5-1 and TRBJ2-1; D may be TRBD1 or TRBD2 (5 bases each). Germline V gene data show CDR1 as SGHRS and CDR2 as YFSETQ. Trimming pared 4 bases from V and 5 bases from J, leaving 25 bases between. This CDR3 has 18 residues. The CDR3 protein is CASSPRGQQDLSNNEQFF. CDR3 DNA sequence: TGCGCCAGCAGCCCGAGGGGCCAACAGGACCTTTCTAACAATGAGCAGTTCTTC.

Only a few counts were recorded for this clonotype. The genes are TRBV28 and TRBJ2-1, with D unclear. Germline CDR1 reads MDHEN; CDR2 reads SYDVKM. This CDR3 is built from 13 residues. The germline V and J ends were trimmed by 5 bases and 3 bases, with 8 bases remaining between them. The CDR3 spells CASSQTDYNEQFF. CDR3 nucleotide sequence: TGTGCCAGCAGTCAAACAGACTACAATGAGCAGTTCTTC.

This clonotype was seen a handful of times. The rearrangement links TRBV5-1 to TRBJ2-1; 10 positions match TRBD1. Losses at the gene ends were 5 bases for V and 5 bases for J; bases not matched to a gene: 10. Germline loops: CDR1 SGHRS, CDR2 YFSETQ. The CDR3 is 16 amino acids. The CDR3 loop is CASSPGWGQGNNEQFF. The DNA for the CDR3 is TGCGCCAGCAGTCCGGGGTGGGGACAGGGGAACAATGAGCAGTTCTTC.

V usage is TRBV5-1 and J usage is TRBJ2-5, with D possibly matching TRBD2 (5 bases). Per the germline V gene, CDR1 is SGHRS and CDR2 is YFSETQ. Trimming took off 2 bases at V and 5 bases at J, with 10 bases between the two ends. The CDR3 contains 13 residues. The CDR3 reads CASSFNPGETQYF. Here the CDR3 DNA reads TGCGCCAGCAGCTTCAACCCGGGGGAGACCCAGTACTTC.

Here the CDR3 DNA reads TGTGCCAGCAGCTTAGGACAGGGGAGCGACTATGGCTACACCTTC. Its translation is CASSLGQGSDYGYTF. The J gene is TRBJ1-2, the V gene TRBV7-9; 8 nucleotides line up with TRBD1. The germline gives CDR1 SEHNR, CDR2 FQNEAQ (reference sequence). After removal of 1 base from V and 3 bases from J, the junction contained 4 bases not matched to a gene. This CDR3 has 15 residues.

This rearrangement joins TRBV12-3 or TRBV12-4 to TRBJ2-1; 9 nucleotides agree with TRBD1. V trimming: 5 bases; J trimming: 8 bases; junction bases outside the gene matches: 10. The CDR3 spans 15 residues. CDR3 nucleotide sequence: TGTGCCAGCAGTCCCCCAAGGACAGGGGATTATGAGCAGTTCTTC. This codes for CASSPPRTGDYEQFF.

The chain is built from TRBV5-1 and TRBJ2-1; 10 bases line up with TRBD1. Germline CDR1 and CDR2: SGHRS and YFSETQ. The J segment lost 2 bases and the V segment lost 4 bases, leaving 6 bases of the junction unmatched. This CDR3 contains 16 residues. The chain's CDR3 is CASSSTTGGPYNEQFF. The CDR3 bases are TGCGCCAGCAGCAGTACGACAGGGGGCCCCTACAATGAGCAGTTCTTC.

The genes are TRBV5-1 and TRBJ2-3; 8 positions match TRBD2. The V segment lost 0 bases and the J segment 4 bases; nucleotides outside the gene matches: 4. CDR1 is SGHRS and CDR2 is YFSETQ in the germline V gene. This CDR3 contains 15 residues. CDR3 DNA: TGCGCCAGCAGCTTGGGACTAGCGCACTCAGATACGCAGTATTTT. Amino acid sequence: CASSLGLAHSDTQYF.

This sequence joins TRBV20-1 and TRBJ1-6; D remains ambiguous. Looked up from germline, CDR1 is DFQATT and CDR2 is SNEGSKA (reference sequence). CDR3 length: 15 residues. Trimming pared 7 bases from V and 7 bases from J, leaving 20 bases between. CDR3 coding DNA: TGCAGTGTCAATTATTGGCGAGGGAAAAATTCACCCCTCCACTTT. The encoded protein is CSVNYWRGKNSPLHF.

This clonotype was seen a few times. J is TRBJ1-4 and V is TRBV3-1; 7 positions agree with TRBD1. The V gene's germline CDR1 is LGHDT and CDR2 YNNKEL (reference sequence). Germline trimming cut 5 bases from V and 3 bases from J; bases unmatched to any gene: 9. The CDR3 has 16 amino acids. This CDR3 is CASSSLSGGSNEKLFF. CDR3 DNA sequence: TGTGCCAGCAGCTCCCTCTCAGGGGGATCTAATGAAAAACTGTTTTTT. Looking up the rest from reference TRBV3-1 and TRBJ1-4 gives the full variable domain: DTAVSQTPKYLVTQMGNDKSIKCEQNLGHDTMYWYKQDSKKFLKIMFSYNNKELIINETVPNRFSPKSPDKAHLNLHINSLELGDSAVYFCASSSLSGGSNEKLFFGSGTQLSVL.

The gene calls are TRBV28 and TRBJ1-1; D is perhaps TRBD1 (6 bases). The CDR3 runs to 17 residues. Germline CDR1 is MDHEN and CDR2 is SYDVKM. V was trimmed by 1 base and J by 0 bases, leaving 15 bases between them. The CDR3 DNA reads TGTGCCAGCAGTTTATACGGAATAGGGGGGATGAACACTGAAGCTTTCTTT. As protein: CASSLYGIGGMNTEAFF. The entire variable domain, with the rest obtained from reference TRBV28 and TRBJ1-1, is as follows: DVKVTQSSRYLVKRTGEKVFLECVQDMDHENMFWYRQDPGLGLRLIYFSYDVKMKEKGDIPEGYSVSREKKERFSLILESASTNQTSMYLCASSLYGIGGMNTEAFFGQGTRLTVV.

This clonotype was counted between two and nine times. This chain uses TRBV7-2 with TRBJ2-7; the D is unclear. The CDR3 is 13 amino acids. CDR1 is SGHTA, CDR2 FQGNSA, per germline. The V end lost 6 bases, the J end lost 4 bases, and 13 bases lay between the germline ends. The CDR3 reads CASSSRDWYEQYF. For the CDR3, the DNA is TGTGCCAGCAGTTCCCGAGACTGGTACGAGCAGTACTTC.

The rearrangement uses TRBV4-1 and TRBJ2-1; a possible D gene is TRBD2 (5 bases). The V gene's germline CDR1 is MGHRA and CDR2 YSYEKL. This CDR3 contains 15 residues. V was trimmed by 1 base and J by 5 bases, leaving 12 bases between them. CDR3 DNA: TGCGCCAGCAGCCAAGTTTTTCTCGGGAACAATGAGCAGTTCTTC. This encodes CASSQVFLGNNEQFF.

The rearrangement links TRBV2 to TRBJ1-4; D may be TRBD1 (6 bases). Germline V gene data show CDR1 as SNHLY and CDR2 as FYNNEI. The CDR3 length is 15 residues. V was pared by 3 bases and J by 8 bases, with 16 bases between. The CDR3 here is CASSDGGNGGEKLFF. CDR3 nucleotide sequence: TGTGCCAGCAGTGACGGGGGCAACGGCGGGGAAAAACTGTTTTTT.

This clonotype was found many times. The rearrangement joins TRBV29-1 to TRBJ1-1; the D is unclear. Trimming left V 3 bases short and J 11 bases short, with 10 bases between. The CDR3 runs to 10 residues. Germline assignment: CDR1 SQVTM and CDR2 ANQGSEA. Here the CDR3 reads CSVEQVRAFF. CDR3 nucleotides: TGCAGCGTTGAGCAGGTTCGCGCTTTCTTT. The whole variable domain, remainder taken from reference TRBV29-1 and TRBJ1-1, is SAVISQKPSRDICQRGTSLTIQCQVDSQVTMMFWYRQQPGQSLTLIATANQGSEATYESGFVIDKFPISRPNLTFSTLTVSNMSPEDSSIYLCSVEQVRAFFGQGTRLTVV.

This clonotype showed up just a few times. This chain uses TRBV5-1 with TRBJ1-2, with D perhaps matching TRBD1 (5 bases). Germline CDR1 is SGHRS and CDR2 is YFSETQ. CDR3 length: 16 residues. The V and J ends lost 0 bases and 3 bases respectively, with 15 bases between them. DNA of the CDR3: TGCGCCAGCAGCTTGGTCCGCCAGGGTCTAGACTATGGCTACACCTTC. Protein: CASSLVRQGLDYGYTF.

In its sample, this clonotype was seen a few times. Here the CDR3 reads CASSQDKAGQFF. CDR3 DNA: TGTGCCAGCAGCCAAGATAAGGCGGGGCAGTTCTTC. V gene TRBV14 combines with J gene TRBJ2-1; D possibly corresponds to TRBD2 (5 bases). The germline V and J ends were trimmed by 0 bases and 12 bases, with 9 bases remaining between them. The CDR3 is 12 residues long. Per the germline V gene, CDR1 is SGHDN and CDR2 is FVKESK. Full variable domain (outside the CDR3, taken from reference TRBV14 and TRBJ2-1): EAGVTQFPSHSVIEKGQTVTLRCDPISGHDNLYWYRRVMGKEIKFLLHFVKESKQDESGMPNNRFLAERTGGTYSTLKVQPAELEDSGVYFCASSQDKAGQFFGPGTRLTVL.

This clonotype appeared many times. The V call is TRBV29-1, the J call TRBJ2-5; no clear D. Germline loops: CDR1 SQVTM, CDR2 ANQGSEA. This CDR3 region has 11 residues. V lost 7 bases and J lost 5, with 11 bases in between. Here the CDR3 reads CSAQSWETQYF. CDR3 coding DNA: TGCAGCGCCCAATCCTGGGAGACCCAGTACTTC.

This sequence joins TRBV24-1 and TRBJ2-5, with a tentative D call TRBD2 (6 bases). The better agreement between TRBJ2-1 and the DNA end casts doubt on the J call. This CDR3 is built from 16 residues. The germline gives CDR1 KGHDR, CDR2 SFDVKD. The CDR3 sequence: CATSDFSRGIQETQFF. The CDR3 bases are TGTGCCACCAGTGATTTTTCTCGGGGGATCCAAGAGACCCAGTTCTTC.

The genes are TRBV12-3 or TRBV12-4 and TRBJ2-7; TRBD1 is a possible D gene (5 bases). Trimming stripped 3 bases from V and 5 bases from J, with 11 bases between. The CDR3 totals 13 residues. DNA for the CDR3: TGTGCCAGCAGTTTTCGGCAGGGAAACGAGCAGTACTTC. Translation: CASSFRQGNEQYF.

This clonotype was recorded many times. J is TRBJ2-7 and V is TRBV11-2, with 12 bases aligning to TRBD2. Germline values: CDR1 SGHAT, CDR2 FQNNGV. Trimming removed 1 base from V and 2 bases from J; junction bases left unmatched: 3. The CDR3 spans 16 residues. The CDR3 spells CASSLGGLAGTYEQYF. Written as DNA, the CDR3 is TGTGCCAGCAGCTTAGGGGGACTAGCGGGCACCTACGAGCAGTACTTC. Drawing the rest from reference TRBV11-2 and TRBJ2-7, the complete variable domain is EAGVAQSPRYKIIEKRQSVAFWCNPISGHATLYWYQQILGQGPKLLIQFQNNGVVDDSQLPKDRFSAERLKGVDSTLKIQPAKLEDSAVYLCASSLGGLAGTYEQYFGPGTRLTVT.

This clonotype has only a few counts. The chain employs TRBV9 and TRBJ1-2; 9 bases match TRBD1. The germline gives CDR1 SGDLS, CDR2 YYNGEE. After removal of 3 bases from V and 9 bases from J, the junction contained 15 bases not matched to a gene. The CDR3 runs 16 residues. For the CDR3, the DNA is TGTGCCAGCAGCGGGATCTCTTACAGGGGGCACCCAAGCTACACCTTC. Its translation: CASSGISYRGHPSYTF.

The chain has TRBV23-1 and TRBJ2-3; a possible D gene is TRBD1 (6 bases). TRBV23-1 is filed as an ORF, its function uncertain. Trimming cost V 2 bases and J 1 base, with 16 bases left between them. This CDR3 spans 17 amino acids. The CDR3 spells CASSQRERGTGTDTQYF. In DNA form, the CDR3 reads TGCGCCAGCAGTCAAAGGGAGAGGGGGACGGGCACAGATACGCAGTATTTT.